This T cell receptor beta chain came from a study of Ad26.COV2.S vaccination and SARS-CoV-2 variants listed by TCRdb under 2021. Background for the entire study: Donors in the vaccine arm were drawn from COV1001, a multicentre, randomized, double-blind, placebo-controlled phase I-IIa trial testing Ad26.COV2.S in healthy adults. Ad26.COV2.S was given intramuscularly at 5x10^10 or 1x10^11 viral particles, as a single shot or as two shots 56 days apart. TCRbeta repertoire sequencing was used to assess the specificity and breadth of SARS-CoV-2-reactive T cell receptors after Ad26.COV2.S vaccination. A total of 32 samples were included in the TCR-sequenced set, comprising roughly 19 Ad26.COV2.S vaccine recipients, 5 placebo recipients and 8 SARS-CoV-2 convalescent individuals. Trial participants were randomized into five groups of five: low-dose or high-dose Ad26.COV2.S given once or twice, or placebo on both occasions. Investigators remained blinded to trial group allocation during experiments and outcome assessment. The paper's findings and limits, for the study overall: Comparing responses between vaccine doses or regimens was not something the study was powered to do. Comparable non-spike TCR breadth was observed between vaccine and placebo recipients, consistent with only spike being contained in the vaccine. Compared with placebo recipients, Ad26.COV2.S recipients showed higher spike-specific TCR breadth (P = 0.0014). After vaccination, spike-specific CD8+ and CD4+ T cell responses were reported to show substantial breadth. The authors noted that total T cell responses may have been underestimated by the TCR breadth and depth analyses.

The germline V gene supplies CDR1 SGHDT and CDR2 YYEEEE. The V end loses 0 bases and the J end loses 5 bases, and a stretch of 15 bases separates them. The CDR3 runs 16 residues from the cysteine to the phenylalanine. Solely the CDR3 DNA is kept, with 48 bases framed from the first base. A note on this clone: No cognate antigen has been identified for it. No per-base quality is available; no much larger clone lies one base away.

TCRbeta CDR3 regions were sequenced with the immunoSEQ Assay. After extraction, genomic DNA underwent amplification by bias-controlled multiplex PCR, followed by high-throughput sequencing. The paper's processing steps were these. To quantify the absolute abundance of every unique TCRbeta CDR3 region, sequences were collapsed and filtered. Usable DNA was measured by amplifying reference genes present in all nucleated cells, and TCRbeta template counts were normalized to that usable DNA to estimate T cell fraction. Repertoire TCRs were annotated as SARS-CoV-2-specific when V gene, CDR3 amino acid sequence and J gene were exactly matched to a known reactive TCR set. The reference SARS-CoV-2 TCR set was obtained from MIRA and was filtered for enrichment in COVID-19-positive ImmuneCODE repertoires, whereby public or cross-reactive TCRs were removed. Using the MIRA antigens, annotated TCRs were further analysed by specific ORF or by position within an ORF. Breadth was defined as the number of annotated unique rearrangements divided by the total number of unique productive rearrangements, and depth was defined as the summed frequency of the annotated unique rearrangements. Two-sided Wilcoxon rank-sum tests were used to compare TCR breadth between groups. Imported from immuneACCESS, the table was reduced by TCRdb to in-frame sequences with V and J called. These copies leave out some clones; in studies compared against another copy, an unresolved V gene accounts for under half, and the cause of the remainder is not known. That table furnishes V, J and clone size, whereas the DNA furnished D and trimming. The sample records about 350,000 clones, 85% of which are singletons. Roughly 3.1% of the sample belongs to the ten largest clones.

In light of the paper, this sample's treatment or condition label describes: roughly 19 received Ad26.COV2.S at low or high dose, single or two shots; about 5 received placebo; per-sample allocation not given. Repertoires of vaccine and placebo recipients were sequenced from samples taken on day 63 after the first injection. Cohort 1b enrolled 25 to 30 adults aged 18-55 years at a single site in Boston, USA, between 29 July and 7 August 2020. Ad26.COV2.S was a replication-incompetent adenovirus type 26 vector that expressed a prefusion-stabilized SARS-CoV-2 spike protein derived from the original Wuhan strain.

Sequenced material: peripheral blood, taken in a trial of Ad26.COV2.S vaccine versus placebo. This receptor was identified in a person between 18 and 65 years old who received the Ad26.COV2.S COVID-19 vaccine or a placebo. The sequence joins TRBV5-6 to TRBJ1-5; a confident D gene designation cannot be given. In nucleotides, the sequence is TGTGCCAGCAGCTTGGGAGGCTGGGGATCAGATCAGCCCCAGCATTTT. This is translated as CASSLGGWGSDQPQHF.